The clone carrying this TCR beta chain was counted ten times or more. Its specificity is unknown. Uncontrolled infection, other autoimmune disease, pregnancy or lactation barred patients from enrollment. This sample holds PBMCs from approximately 10 ml fresh peripheral blood. The record originates from a study of T cells in Graves' hyperthyroidism and ophthalmopathy. Regions amplified from RNA transcripts were the TCR beta CDR3 regions. The HTBI primer set drove a first-round RT-PCR of the TCR CDR3. Each CDR3 protein gets one entry after TCRdb re-called the multiplex PCR reads with MiXCR. The top ten clones hold approximately 8.6% of a sample with about 300,000 distinct CDR3 sequences, 13% of them seen once. V was clipped by 1 base and J by 8 bases; unmatched bases: 2. This CDR3 is built from 13 residues. Germline CDR1 is LGHDT and CDR2 is YNNKEL (reference sequence). Whole-study results and caveats: Blood held most thyroid clonotypes expanded above 0.001 frequency.

J is TRBJ2-1 and V is TRBV3-1, with 7 bases identical to TRBD2. The sequence derives from a woman in her 30s with Graves' hyperthyroidism that later progressed to Graves' ophthalmopathy. What was sequenced was blood. This CDR3 is CASSQGTSYEQFF. The CDR3 coding sequence is TGTGCCAGCAGCCAAGGGACTAGTTATGAGCAGTTCTTC.